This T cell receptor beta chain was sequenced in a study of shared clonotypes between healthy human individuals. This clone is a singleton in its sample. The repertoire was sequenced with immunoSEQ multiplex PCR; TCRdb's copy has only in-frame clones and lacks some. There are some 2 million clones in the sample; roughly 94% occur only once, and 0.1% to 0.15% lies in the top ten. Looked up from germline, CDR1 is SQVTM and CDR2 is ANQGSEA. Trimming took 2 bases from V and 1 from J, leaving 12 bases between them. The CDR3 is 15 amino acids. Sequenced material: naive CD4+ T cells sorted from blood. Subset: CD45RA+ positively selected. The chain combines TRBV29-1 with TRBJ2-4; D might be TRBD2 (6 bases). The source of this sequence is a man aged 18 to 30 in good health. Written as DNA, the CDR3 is TGCAGCGTTGAACCGGGAGCCTCGGCCAAAAACATTCAGTACTTC. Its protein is CSVEPGASAKNIQYF.